These T cell receptor beta chains were read from a single sample in a study of T cell changes during pregnancy in multiple sclerosis. The protocol was immunoSEQ multiplex PCR, while the TCRdb copy is restricted to in-frame clones and leaves out a portion. The table records 35,000 or so clones, about 91% of them present only once. Sequenced material: CD4+ T cells from peripheral blood mononuclear cells, taken after pregnancy. Receptors originate from a female donor with multiple sclerosis, enrolled in a pregnancy study. The CDR3 runs from the conserved cysteine through the conserved F or W. D genes are given only for firm matches. The size entry is marked missing in some rows and otherwise reads once, few, many or a size class.

>.|TRBV30|TRBJ1-4|.
TGTGCCTCTACAGGCCCACTTGCAACTAATGAAAAACTGTTTTTT
CASTGPLATNEKLFF
>.|TRBV7-9|TRBJ2-6|.
TGTGCCAGCAGCTTGTTCAGCTCTGGGGCCAACGTCCTGACTTTC
CASSLFSSGANVLTF
>TRBD2|TRBV7-2|TRBJ2-1|.
TGTGCCAGCAGCTTAGGGACTAGCGGGGGGAGCCACGATGAGCAGTTCTTC
CASSLGTSGGSHDEQFF
>TRBD2|TRBV5-1|TRBJ2-1|.
TGCGCCAGCAGCTCGATCGGGACTAGCGGGAGCTTGACCTACAATGAGCAGTTCTTC
CASSSIGTSGSLTYNEQFF
>.|TRBV7-9|TRBJ2-2|.
TGTGCCAGCAGCTTAGTTTCAGGGAGGACCGGGGAGCTGTTTTTT
CASSLVSGRTGELFF
>.|TRBV2|TRBJ1-2|.
TGTGCCAGCAGTGAAGACAGGGACTATGGCTACACCTTC
CASSEDRDYGYTF
>TRBD1|TRBV6-5|TRBJ1-1|.
TGTGCCAGCAGTTACGGGACAGGTGAAAACGAAGCTTTCTTT
CASSYGTGENEAFF
>TRBD1|TRBV29-1|TRBJ2-1|.
TGCAGCGTGGCCACACAGGGGGCTTTGAATGAGCAGTTCTTC
CSVATQGALNEQFF
>.|TRBV6-5|TRBJ2-2|.
TGTGCCAGCAGTTCCTGGGCCACTCGGGAGCTGTTTTTT
CASSSWATRELFF
>.|TRBV28|TRBJ1-2|.
TGTGCCAGCAGTCTCGGAGGGGAGTCTTACTATGGCTACACCTTC
CASSLGGESYYGYTF
>.|TRBV19|TRBJ1-2|.
TGTGCCAGTAGCTCTAACCGGGGGGCGACCAACTATGGCTACACCTTC
CASSSNRGATNYGYTF
>TRBD1|TRBV5-4|TRBJ2-7|.
TGTGCCAGCAGTGTGGACAGGGACGAGCAGTACTTC
CASSVDRDEQYF
>.|TRBV16|TRBJ1-5|.
TGTGCCAGCAGCACACAGGGTCTTAGCAATCAGCCCCAGCATTTT
CASSTQGLSNQPQHF
>.|TRBV19|TRBJ1-2|.
TGTGCCAGTCATCAGGACACGCCTTATGGCTACACCTTC
CASHQDTPYGYTF
>TRBD1|TRBV19|TRBJ1-4|.
TGTGCCAGTATTAATGGGGCGGGACAGGCTTCCCCAACTAATGAAAAACTGTTTTTT
CASINGAGQASPTNEKLFF
>TRBD1|TRBV9|TRBJ1-1|.
TGTGCCAGCAGCGTCCTCCCCACAGGGGGCAAGGGGACTGAAGCTTTCTTT
CASSVLPTGGKGTEAFF
>TRBD1|TRBV5-1|TRBJ1-4|.
TGCGCCAGCAGCTTGTGGACAGGGAGGGATGAAAAACTGTTTTTT
CASSLWTGRDEKLFF
>.|TRBV7-2|TRBJ1-1|.
TGTGCCAGCAGCTTGACGGTAGACTACATGAACACTGAAGCTTTCTTT
CASSLTVDYMNTEAFF
>.|TRBV5-1|TRBJ1-1|.
TGCGCCAGCAGCCGGACACCGAACACTGAAGCTTTCTTT
CASSRTPNTEAFF
>TRBD1|TRBV19|TRBJ2-7|.
TGTGCCAGTAGTAGGGACAGCCCGTCTAATCAGTACTTC
CASSRDSPSNQYF
>TRBD2|TRBV27|TRBJ2-2|.
TGTGCCACAGGAATAGCGGGAGGGCCCGGGGAGCTGTTTTTT
CATGIAGGPGELFF
>.|TRBV7-3|TRBJ1-1|.
TGTGCCAGCAGCCCCGACCCGACAGCGAACACTGAAGCTTTCTTT
CASSPDPTANTEAFF
>.|TRBV11-2|TRBJ2-3|.
TGTGCCAGCAGGCGCCTCAGGGGAATAACAGATACGCAGTATTTT
CASRRLRGITDTQYF
>.|TRBV27|TRBJ1-4|.
TGTGCCAGCAGTCTATCGACACGGGGTGATGAAAAACTGTTTTTT
CASSLSTRGDEKLFF
>TRBD1|TRBV18|TRBJ2-1|.
TGTGCCAGCTCACTACAGGGGATTTTCTACAATGAGCAGTTCTTC
CASSLQGIFYNEQFF
>TRBD2|TRBV19|TRBJ2-1|.
TGTGCCAGTAGTCGCGGGAGCTCCTACAATGAGCAGTTCTTC
CASSRGSSYNEQFF
>TRBD1|TRBV28|TRBJ2-7|.
TGTGCCAGCAGTGCTCCTTCGCCGGGACAGGTTTTTAGACAGTACTTC
CASSAPSPGQVFRQYF
>TRBD2|TRBV28|TRBJ2-1|.
TGTGCCAGCAGTCCCGGGACTAGCAGAGATGAGCAGTTCTTC
CASSPGTSRDEQFF
>TRBD2|TRBV25-1|TRBJ2-1|.
TGTGCCAGCAGTGAACGTCCTAGCGGGGGTGAGCAGTTCTTC
CASSERPSGGEQFF
>TRBD2|TRBV10-3|TRBJ2-7|.
TGTGCCTCCCGGGGACTAGCGGGAAACGAGCAGTACTTC
CASRGLAGNEQYF
>.|TRBV6-4|TRBJ1-2|.
TGTGCCAGCAGTGTGGACTCCGAGGTTAACTATGGCTACACCTTC
CASSVDSEVNYGYTF
>.|TRBV5-1|TRBJ2-5|.
TGCGCCAGCTTTCAGGGGTTGGGCCAAGAGACCCAGTACTTC
CASFQGLGQETQYF
>.|TRBV6-5|TRBJ1-5|.
TGTGCCAGCCGTTCGAGTGCGGGGGCCTCCTTTCGGGCCCAGCATTTT
CASRSSAGASFRAQHF
>.|TRBV6-1|TRBJ2-7|few
TGTGCCAGCAGGAAGACAGGTTCTACCTACGAGCAGTACTTC
CASRKTGSTYEQYF
>TRBD1|TRBV6-5|TRBJ1-5|.
TGTGCCAGCAGCCCCAACAGGGGTTCGTATCAGCCCCAGCATTTT
CASSPNRGSYQPQHF
>.|TRBV25-1|TRBJ1-2|.
TGTGCCAGCTCCAACCTCGACGGGAACTATGGCTACACCTTC
CASSNLDGNYGYTF
>TRBD2|TRBV14|TRBJ2-1|.
TGTGCCAGCAGCCAGCTCCCGGGACTAGCGGAGAACAATGAGCAGTTCTTC
CASSQLPGLAENNEQFF
>.|TRBV6-5|TRBJ1-5|.
TGTGCCAGCAGTTACTCGAGGGTAGGGAGCAATCAGCCCCAGCATTTT
CASSYSRVGSNQPQHF
>TRBD1|TRBV5-1|TRBJ2-5|.
TGCGCCAGCCGCCTCGGGACAGGGGGCGCGAGTTGGGAGACCCAGTACTTC
CASRLGTGGASWETQYF
>TRBD2|TRBV5-1|TRBJ2-5|.
TGCGCCAGCAGCTTGGGTCTAGCGGTGGGGTACCAAGAGACCCAGTACTTC
CASSLGLAVGYQETQYF
>.|TRBV6-1|TRBJ1-5|.
TGTGCCAGCAGTCAGGGGAGGGGCGGGCAGCCCCAGCATTTT
CASSQGRGGQPQHF
>TRBD1|TRBV19|TRBJ1-5|.
TGTGCCAGTAGTGGCTGGACAGGGGGCCAGCCCCAGCATTTT
CASSGWTGGQPQHF